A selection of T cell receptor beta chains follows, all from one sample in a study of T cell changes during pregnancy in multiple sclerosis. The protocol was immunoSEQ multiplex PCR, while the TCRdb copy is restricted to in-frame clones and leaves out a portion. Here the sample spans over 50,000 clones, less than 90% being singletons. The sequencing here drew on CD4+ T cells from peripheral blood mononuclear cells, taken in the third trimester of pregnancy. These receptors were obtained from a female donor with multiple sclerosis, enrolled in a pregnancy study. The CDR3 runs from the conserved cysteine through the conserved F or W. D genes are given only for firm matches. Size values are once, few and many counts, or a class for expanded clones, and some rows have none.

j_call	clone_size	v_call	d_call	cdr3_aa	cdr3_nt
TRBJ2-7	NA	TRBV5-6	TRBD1	CASSLPGQGAGEQYF	TGTGCCAGCAGCCTCCCGGGACAGGGGGCTGGGGAGCAGTACTTC
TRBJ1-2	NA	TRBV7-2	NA	CASSLVGWDTINYGYTF	TGTGCCAGCAGCTTAGTGGGTTGGGACACAATTAACTATGGCTACACCTTC
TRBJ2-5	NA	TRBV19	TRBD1	CASKPTGGQETQYF	TGTGCCAGTAAGCCAACAGGGGGCCAAGAGACCCAGTACTTC
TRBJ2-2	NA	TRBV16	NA	CASSPNSGAGELFF	TGTGCCAGCAGCCCAAATTCCGGTGCCGGGGAGCTGTTTTTT
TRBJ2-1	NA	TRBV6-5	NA	CASSSEGAGRNEQFF	TGTGCCAGCAGTTCGGAGGGGGCCGGACGCAATGAGCAGTTCTTC
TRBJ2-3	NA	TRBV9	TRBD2	CASSPRLAEYTDTQYF	TGTGCCAGCAGCCCCCGACTAGCGGAATACACAGATACGCAGTATTTT
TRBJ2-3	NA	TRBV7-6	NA	CASSLAGSTTSTDTQYF	TGTGCCAGCAGCTTAGCGGGGAGTACAACTAGCACAGATACGCAGTATTTT
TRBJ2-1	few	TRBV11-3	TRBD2	CASSDVGRGEQFF	TGTGCCAGCAGCGACGTTGGGAGGGGTGAGCAGTTCTTC
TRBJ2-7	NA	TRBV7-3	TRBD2	CASSLNGEGRDEQYF	TGTGCCAGCAGCTTAAATGGGGAGGGACGGGACGAGCAGTACTTC
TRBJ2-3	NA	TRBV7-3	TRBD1	CASSMSGGAGADTQYF	TGTGCCAGCAGCATGTCAGGGGGCGCTGGGGCAGATACGCAGTATTTT